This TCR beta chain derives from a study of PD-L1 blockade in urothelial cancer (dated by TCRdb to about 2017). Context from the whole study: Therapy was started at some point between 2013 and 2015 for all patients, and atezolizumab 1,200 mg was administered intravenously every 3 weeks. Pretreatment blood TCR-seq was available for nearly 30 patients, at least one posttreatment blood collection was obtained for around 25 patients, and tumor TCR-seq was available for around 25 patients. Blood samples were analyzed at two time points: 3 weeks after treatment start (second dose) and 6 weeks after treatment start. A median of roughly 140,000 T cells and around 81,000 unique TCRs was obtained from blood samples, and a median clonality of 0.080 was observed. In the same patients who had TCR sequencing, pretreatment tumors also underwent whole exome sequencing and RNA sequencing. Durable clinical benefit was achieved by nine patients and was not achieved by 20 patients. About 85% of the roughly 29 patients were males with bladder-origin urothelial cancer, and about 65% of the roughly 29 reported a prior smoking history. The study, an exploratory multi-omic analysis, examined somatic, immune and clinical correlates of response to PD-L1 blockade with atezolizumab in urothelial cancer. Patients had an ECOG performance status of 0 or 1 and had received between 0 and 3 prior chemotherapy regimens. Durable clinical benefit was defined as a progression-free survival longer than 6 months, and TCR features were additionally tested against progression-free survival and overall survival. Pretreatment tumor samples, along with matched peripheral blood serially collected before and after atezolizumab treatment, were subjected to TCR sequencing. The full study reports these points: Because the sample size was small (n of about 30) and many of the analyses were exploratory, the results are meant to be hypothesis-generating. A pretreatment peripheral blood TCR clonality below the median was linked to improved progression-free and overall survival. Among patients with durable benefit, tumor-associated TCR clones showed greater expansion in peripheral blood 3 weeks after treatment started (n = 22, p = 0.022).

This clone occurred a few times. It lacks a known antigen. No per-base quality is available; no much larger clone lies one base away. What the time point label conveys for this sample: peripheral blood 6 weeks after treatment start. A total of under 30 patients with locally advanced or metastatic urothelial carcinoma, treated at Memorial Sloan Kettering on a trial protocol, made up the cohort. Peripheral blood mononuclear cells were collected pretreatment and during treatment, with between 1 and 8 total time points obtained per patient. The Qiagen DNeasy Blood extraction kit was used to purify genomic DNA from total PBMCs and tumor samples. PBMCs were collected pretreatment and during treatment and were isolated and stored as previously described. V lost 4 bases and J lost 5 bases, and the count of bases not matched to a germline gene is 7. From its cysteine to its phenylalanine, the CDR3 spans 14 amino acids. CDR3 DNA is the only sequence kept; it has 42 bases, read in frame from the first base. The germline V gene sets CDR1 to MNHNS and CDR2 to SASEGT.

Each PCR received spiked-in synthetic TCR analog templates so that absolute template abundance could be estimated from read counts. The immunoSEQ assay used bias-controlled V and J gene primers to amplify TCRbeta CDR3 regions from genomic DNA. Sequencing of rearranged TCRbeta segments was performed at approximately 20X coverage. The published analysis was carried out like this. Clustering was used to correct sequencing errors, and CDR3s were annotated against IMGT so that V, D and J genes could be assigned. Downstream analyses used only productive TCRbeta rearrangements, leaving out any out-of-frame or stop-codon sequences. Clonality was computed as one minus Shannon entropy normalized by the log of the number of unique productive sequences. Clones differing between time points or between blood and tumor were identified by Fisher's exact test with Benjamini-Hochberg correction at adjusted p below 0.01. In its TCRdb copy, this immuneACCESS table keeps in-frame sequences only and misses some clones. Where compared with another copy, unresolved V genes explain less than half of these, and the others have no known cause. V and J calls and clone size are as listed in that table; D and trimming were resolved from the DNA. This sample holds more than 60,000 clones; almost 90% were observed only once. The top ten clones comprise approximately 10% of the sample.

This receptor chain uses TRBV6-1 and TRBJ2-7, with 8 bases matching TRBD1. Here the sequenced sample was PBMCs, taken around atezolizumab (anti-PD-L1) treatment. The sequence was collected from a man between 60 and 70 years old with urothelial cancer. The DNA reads TGTGCCAGCAGTGCGACAGGGGCGAGGAACGAGCAGTACTTC. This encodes CASSATGARNEQYF.